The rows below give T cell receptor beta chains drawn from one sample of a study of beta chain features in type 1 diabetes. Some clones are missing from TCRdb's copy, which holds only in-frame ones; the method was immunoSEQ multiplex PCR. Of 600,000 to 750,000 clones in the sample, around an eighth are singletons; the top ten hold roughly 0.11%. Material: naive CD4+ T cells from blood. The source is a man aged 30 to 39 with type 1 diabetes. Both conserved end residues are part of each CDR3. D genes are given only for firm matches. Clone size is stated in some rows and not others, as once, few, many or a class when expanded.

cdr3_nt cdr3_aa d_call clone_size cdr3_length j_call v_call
TGTGCCAGCAGGCGGACAGGGACCTATGGCTACACCTTC CASRRTGTYGYTF TRBD1 NA 13 TRBJ1-2 TRBV5-8
TGTGCCACCAGCAGAGGCCCGGGAGAGGGAGTCTTGAACACTGAAGCTTTCTTT CATSRGPGEGVLNTEAFF NA NA 18 TRBJ1-1 TRBV15
TGTGCCAGCTGGCCGACAGGGGGCAATGAGCAGTTCTTC CASWPTGGNEQFF TRBD1 few 13 TRBJ2-1 TRBV7-2
TGTGCCAGCAGACCCGGGACAGGGGGCTCTGGGGCCAACGTCCTGACTTTC CASRPGTGGSGANVLTF TRBD1 few 17 TRBJ2-6 TRBV11-3
TGTGCCAGTAGTACGAGGGGACGGGCTTCAAACTATGGCTACACCTTC CASSTRGRASNYGYTF NA NA 16 TRBJ1-2 TRBV19
TGTGCCAGCAGCTTAACTATAGATTACGAGCAGTACTTC CASSLTIDYEQYF NA NA 13 TRBJ2-7 TRBV7-2
TGTGCCAGCAGCCCGCAGGTGGGGGCGGACTATGGCTACACCTTC CASSPQVGADYGYTF NA few 15 TRBJ1-2 TRBV7-2
TGTGCCAGCAGTTACTTGGACCGATTCACCGGGGAGCTGTTTTTT CASSYLDRFTGELFF NA few 15 TRBJ2-2 TRBV6-5
TGTGCCAGCAGCCTAACGTCAGGGTCTGGGGCCAACGTCCTGACTTTC CASSLTSGSGANVLTF NA NA 16 TRBJ2-6 TRBV11-2
TGTGCCAGCAGCTTACGGACAGGCCTCGATGAGCAGTTCTTC CASSLRTGLDEQFF TRBD1 NA 14 TRBJ2-1 TRBV11-3
TGTGCCATCAGTGGGACAATTGAAGAGCAGTACTTC CAISGTIEEQYF NA few 12 TRBJ2-7 TRBV10-3
TGTGCCAGCAGTGAAGCAGGGGGCGAGGGTCAGCCCCAGCATTTT CASSEAGGEGQPQHF TRBD1 few 15 TRBJ1-5 TRBV2
TGCAGCGTTGAAAGAGGGACAGGGGGCCTGTACGAGCAGTACTTC CSVERGTGGLYEQYF TRBD1 few 15 TRBJ2-7 TRBV29-1
TGTGCCAGCACTTCGGGACAGGGTCCATACGAGCAGTACTTC CASTSGQGPYEQYF TRBD1 once 14 TRBJ2-7 TRBV28
TGTGCCATCAGTATCCGGGACTACACAGATACGCAGTATTTT CAISIRDYTDTQYF TRBD2 few 14 TRBJ2-3 TRBV10-3
TGTGCTAGCAGCCCCAGCTACCCAGAGACCCAGTACTTC CASSPSYPETQYF NA few 13 TRBJ2-5 TRBV7-7
TGCAGCGTTGCGCGGCAGCAAGAGACCCAGTACTTC CSVARQQETQYF NA NA 12 TRBJ2-5 TRBV29-1
TGTGCCAGCAGTTTGGAAACAGGGGGCAGCTACGAGCAGTACTTC CASSLETGGSYEQYF TRBD1 few 15 TRBJ2-7 TRBV5-6
TGCGCCAGCAGCCCAGGGGGGACGGTCGAGACCCAGTACTTC CASSPGGTVETQYF NA few 14 TRBJ2-5 TRBV5-1
TGTGCCACCAGCAGAGGAGGAGGGGGCGGCTATGGCTACACCTTC CATSRGGGGGYGYTF TRBD1 NA 15 TRBJ1-2 TRBV15
TGTGCCAGCAGCTACTCACCGGGACAGGGTCACTCCTACGAGCAGTACTTC CASSYSPGQGHSYEQYF TRBD1 few 17 TRBJ2-7 TRBV7-2
TGTGCCAGCAGCCAAGATCCCCAGGGCGAGGGAGGCTACACCTTC CASSQDPQGEGGYTF NA NA 15 TRBJ1-2 TRBV14
TGTGCCAGCAGCCAAGTCCCGGGACAGGGGGACGAGCAGTACTTC CASSQVPGQGDEQYF TRBD1 NA 15 TRBJ2-7 TRBV4-2
TGTGCCAGCAGCTTAGATCTCAGGACAGGTATACAAGAGACCCAGTACTTC CASSLDLRTGIQETQYF TRBD1 few 17 TRBJ2-5 TRBV11-2
TGTGCCAGCAGCCAAGTTGTGGCGGGGGCGGGAGAGACCCAGTACTTC CASSQVVAGAGETQYF NA NA 16 TRBJ2-5 TRBV4-2
TGTGCCAGCTCACCAAGGGAATCGGGAGGAGAGACCCAGTACTTC CASSPRESGGETQYF TRBD2 NA 15 TRBJ2-5 TRBV18
TGTGCCAGCAGCATCGACAGGGAAGGTCGCACAGATACGCAGTATTTT CASSIDREGRTDTQYF TRBD1 few 16 TRBJ2-3 TRBV5-4
TGTGCCAGCATGGGGACCCCTGGAAACACCATATATTTT CASMGTPGNTIYF NA NA 13 TRBJ1-3 TRBV2
TGTGCCACACTATCTAGCTCCTACAATGAGCAGTTCTTC CATLSSSYNEQFF NA few 13 TRBJ2-1 TRBV28
TGTGCCAGCAGCGCAAGGGACGGGGAAAACATTCAGTACTTC CASSARDGENIQYF NA NA 14 TRBJ2-4 TRBV7-6
TGTGCCAGCAGCCTCACAGGGTCCTCCTACGAGCAGTACTTC CASSLTGSSYEQYF NA NA 14 TRBJ2-7 TRBV6-6
TGTGCCAGCAGCACAGGTTATAGCAATCAGCCCCAGCATTTT CASSTGYSNQPQHF NA NA 14 TRBJ1-5 TRBV5-6
TGTGCCAGCAGTCCCGACTCGTGGGGCACTGAAGCTTTCTTT CASSPDSWGTEAFF NA few 14 TRBJ1-1 TRBV6-4
TGTGCCTGGAGTGTACAACAAGAGACCCAGTACTTC CAWSVQQETQYF NA few 12 TRBJ2-5 TRBV30
TGTGCCAGCAGTCGGGGACAGGGAAATGAGCAGTTCTTC CASSRGQGNEQFF TRBD1 NA 13 TRBJ2-1 TRBV28
TGTGCCATCAGGCCGTTGGGGCGTAGCACAGATACGCAGTATTTT CAIRPLGRSTDTQYF NA NA 15 TRBJ2-3 TRBV10-3
TGTGCCAGCAGCTTAATCCTAGGAGGGACCCAGTACTTC CASSLILGGTQYF NA few 13 TRBJ2-5 TRBV7-6
TGTGCCAGCAGCGCCAGGACAGACATGAACACTGAAGCTTTCTTT CASSARTDMNTEAFF NA NA 15 TRBJ1-1 TRBV9
TGTGCCAGCTCAGCCACGAGGTCGGACACTGAAGCTTTCTTT CASSATRSDTEAFF NA few 14 TRBJ1-1 TRBV18
TGTGCCAGCAGTTTACTGGGAGGCTACACCTTC CASSLLGGYTF NA few 11 TRBJ1-2 TRBV28
TGTGCCAGCAGTTCCCCGATTCGGGGTACTCATAATTCACCCCTCCACTTT CASSSPIRGTHNSPLHF NA few 17 TRBJ1-6 TRBV27
TGTGCCAGCAGCTCCATTACCTCGCTAAGGGGGCTCTTGTTGCGTACTGAAGCTTTCTTT CASSSITSLRGLLLRTEAFF TRBD1 NA 20 TRBJ1-1 TRBV11-3
TGTGCCAGTGCGCGACTAGCGCGTAGCACAGATACGCAGTATTTT CASARLARSTDTQYF TRBD2 NA 15 TRBJ2-3 TRBV19